This paragraph reports one T cell receptor beta chain. Its specificity is not known. This sample is drawn from a study of T-cell reconstitution after alpha-beta-depleted transplantation in children. Study-level results: By one year post-transplant, T-cell counts and diversity largely arose from T cells that were newly produced. Surviving recipient T cells and intrathymic progenitors accounted for some patients' high TCRbeta diversity at day 60. Reportedly, alpha-beta T cells present about two months post-transplant originated from several hundred expanded clones of graft origin.

Using unique molecular identifiers, the investigators prepared the TCRbeta library. TCRdb analysed the PCR reads with MiXCR anew, one entry per CDR3 protein. Among about 500,000 distinct CDR3 sequences, about 10% were seen once, and the ten largest hold 12% to 15%. The input for sequencing was PBMCs, mostly from graft donor cells, taken 180 days after TCRalphabeta/CD19-depleted stem cell transplant. The sequence came from a female patient aged 2-15 years who had a stem cell transplant for aplastic anemia, so the T cells may come from the graft donor.

The CDR3: CASSSSRGWTGELFF. The DNA for the CDR3 is TGTGCCAGCAGTTCTTCCCGAGGATGGACCGGGGAGCTGTTTTTT. The rearrangement links TRBV14 to TRBJ2-2; D is unclear. Germline V lookup: CDR1 SGHDN, CDR2 FVKESK. This CDR3 region has 15 residues. Trimming pared 6 bases from V and 5 bases from J, leaving 16 bases between.